These 27 T cell receptor beta chains share one sample of origin, sequenced in a study of T-cell reconstitution after alpha-beta-depleted transplantation in children. For TCRbeta, the library was prepared with unique molecular identifiers. TCRdb analysed the PCR reads with MiXCR anew, one entry per CDR3 protein. The data show around 600,000 distinct CDR3 sequences, roughly 17% seen once. Specimen: PBMCs from the stem cell graft donor, collected from the stem cell graft. These receptors were taken from a human donor who donated a stem cell graft to a child with acute myeloid leukemia.

This chain connects TRBV5-1 to TRBJ2-1, with D possibly called TRBD1 or TRBD2 (7 bases each). Germline CDR1 SGHRS, CDR2 YFSETQ. This CDR3 region has 14 residues. V was pared by 8 bases and J by 8 bases, with 20 bases between. This CDR3 is CASHRQGLNDEQFF. The DNA of the CDR3 is TGCGCCAGTCATAGACAGGGACTAAACGATGAGCAGTTCTTC.

This clonotype was seen a handful of times. V gene TRBV24-1 combines with J gene TRBJ2-2; the D gene is possibly TRBD2 (6 bases). The CDR3 contains 15 residues. Germline-derived CDR1 and CDR2 are KGHDR and SFDVKD. V shed 5 bases and J shed 4 bases, with 13 bases lying between them. CDR3 sequence: CATSGLDGGTGELFF. In DNA form, the CDR3 reads TGTGCCACCAGTGGCTTGGACGGGGGCACCGGGGAGCTGTTTTTT.

This clonotype was counted ten times or more. The chain carries TRBV20-1 and TRBJ2-3, with TRBD2 matching 8 bases. CDR1 is DFQATT, CDR2 SNEGSKA, per germline (reference sequence). This CDR3 contains 13 residues. Written as DNA, the CDR3 is TGCAGCTTCCCAGCGGGGGTGACAGATACGCAGTATTTT. Translated, it gives CSFPAGVTDTQYF.

This chain connects TRBV28 to TRBJ2-3, with 10 positions matching TRBD2. The CDR3 spans 15 residues. Germline V gives CDR1 MDHEN, CDR2 SYDVKM. After removal of 7 bases from V and 5 bases from J, the junction contained 9 bases not matched to a gene. The CDR3 DNA reads as TGTGCCAGCACCGGACTAGCGGCAAATGGAGATACGCAGTATTTT. Protein product: CASTGLAANGDTQYF.

As concerns this clonotype: The conserved phenylalanine or tryptophan normally closing the CDR3 is absent here, so this likely arose from a read error. The genes are TRBV20-1 and TRBJ2-1; 10 bases are a match to TRBD1. Trimming took 2 bases from V and 4 from J; bases not matched to a gene: 5. There are 15 residues in the CDR3. Per germline, CDR1 DFQATT and CDR2 SNEGSKA (reference sequence). CDR3 DNA sequence: TGCAGTGCTAGACCCGACAGGGGGCGGTACAATGAGCAGTTCGTC. Its protein is CSARPDRGRYNEQFV.

Only a few counts were recorded for this clonotype. The rearrangement links TRBV20-1 to TRBJ1-4; D is perhaps TRBD1 (5 bases). Germline CDR1 DFQATT, CDR2 SNEGSKA (reference sequence). The CDR3 sequence is 13 residues long. V gave up 5 bases and J gave up 4 bases, with 11 bases separating them. CDR3 sequence: CSAEGRSNEKLFF. CDR3 DNA sequence: TGCAGTGCTGAGGGACGGAGTAATGAAAAACTGTTTTTT.

This clonotype was detected a few times. This sequence joins TRBV24-1 and TRBJ2-1; 9 bases match TRBD1. The CDR3 extends over 16 amino acids. The V gene's germline CDR1 is KGHDR and CDR2 SFDVKD. The ends lost 3 bases at V and 6 bases at J; junction bases unmatched: 8. This CDR3 is CATSDLPGQGGNEQFF. CDR3 nucleotide sequence: TGTGCCACCAGTGATCTGCCGGGACAGGGCGGCAATGAGCAGTTCTTC.

This clonotype was observed at least ten times. This chain connects TRBV7-2 to TRBJ2-3, with a tentative D call TRBD1 (5 bases). Looked up from germline, CDR1 is SGHTA and CDR2 is FQGNSA. The V end lost 0 bases, the J end lost 2 bases, and 6 bases lay between the germline ends. The CDR3 totals 14 residues. CDR3: CASSLAGDTDTQYF. In nucleotides, the CDR3 is TGTGCCAGCAGCTTAGCAGGGGACACAGATACGCAGTATTTT.

At least ten counts were recorded for this clonotype. The genes are TRBV28 and TRBJ2-3; unclear D gene. Germline CDR1 reads MDHEN; CDR2 reads SYDVKM. This CDR3 is built from 11 residues. CDR3 protein: CSWGYTDTQYF. CDR3 in DNA: TGTTCTTGGGGTTACACAGATACGCAGTATTTT.

The rearrangement joins TRBV7-3 to TRBJ2-1; 13 bases line up with TRBD2. The CDR3 is 16 residues long. Losses at the gene ends were 3 bases for V and 6 bases for J; bases not matched to a gene: 5. Germline loops: CDR1 SGHTA, CDR2 FQGTGA. CDR3 sequence (DNA): TGTGCCAGCAGCTTGACGGGACTAGCGGGACTCAATGAGCAGTTCTTC. Its translation is CASSLTGLAGLNEQFF.

This clonotype was observed many times. The chain combines TRBV20-1 with TRBJ2-1, with D perhaps being TRBD1 or TRBD2 (5 bases each). CDR1 is DFQATT, CDR2 SNEGSKA, per germline (reference sequence). The CDR3 consists of 12 residues. V lost 1 base, J lost 11 bases, and 12 bases lay in between. CDR3 coding DNA: TGCAGTGCTAGAGGTGCCGGGGCTCAGCAGTTCTTC. Its translation: CSARGAGAQQFF.

This clonotype was seen more than once but under ten times. The CDR3 DNA is TGCGCCAGCAGCTTGCCCCTAGGGGGAACTGAAGCTTTCTTT. Its protein product is CASSLPLGGTEAFF. The chain has TRBV5-1 and TRBJ1-1; maybe TRBD1 (6 bases). The CDR3 has 14 residues. Between the trimmed V and J ends, which lost 1 base and 5 bases, there was a span of 12 bases. Germline loops: CDR1 SGHRS, CDR2 YFSETQ.

The genes are TRBV11-3 and TRBJ2-5; D perhaps matches TRBD2 (5 bases). Trimming removed 6 bases at V and 4 bases at J, with 12 bases between. The CDR3 is 13 amino acids. Germline V gene sequence: CDR1 SGHNT, CDR2 YENEEA. As DNA, the CDR3 is TGTGCCAGCAGATCGTGGGAGCGAGAGACCCAGTACTTC. Translating it yields CASRSWERETQYF.

This clonotype was detected many times. The J gene is TRBJ1-5, the V gene TRBV29-1; a weak D match, TRBD1 (6 bases). V shed 4 bases and J shed 0 bases, with 7 bases lying between them. Germline CDR1 is SQVTM and CDR2 is ANQGSEA. The CDR3 is 13 residues long. CDR3 DNA: TGCAGCGTTGGGGACATTAGCAATCAGCCCCAGCATTTT. Amino acids: CSVGDISNQPQHF.

There are many counts of this clonotype. The V and J genes are TRBV6-1 and TRBJ2-5; no reliable D call. The germline CDR1 and CDR2 sequences are MNHNS and SASEGT. CDR3 length: 17 amino acids. Trimming cost V 2 bases and J 4 bases, with 20 bases left between them. CDR3 amino acids: CASSELAPPLVRETQYF. CDR3 DNA: TGTGCCAGCAGTGAATTGGCTCCCCCTCTAGTTCGAGAGACCCAGTACTTC.

This clonotype occurred once. The J gene is TRBJ1-2, the V gene TRBV18; D uncertain. This CDR3 has 11 residues. Trimming removed 6 bases at V and 4 bases at J, with 6 bases between. CDR1 and CDR2 from the germline V gene are KGHSH and LQKENI. The CDR3 reads CASSGPYGYTF. CDR3 coding DNA: TGTGCCAGCTCTGGACCCTATGGCTACACCTTC.

The CDR3 coding sequence is TGTGCCAGCAGTTTAACAGGACAATTGGATATGGAGACCCAGTACTTC. Its protein is CASSLTGQLDMETQYF. The J gene is TRBJ2-5, the V gene TRBV12-3 or TRBV12-4, with a tentative D call TRBD1 (5 bases). The CDR3 has 16 amino acids. V was cut by 2 bases and J by 5 bases, with 18 bases left in between.

This clonotype came up a few times. The chain has TRBV12-3 or TRBV12-4 and TRBJ1-2, with TRBD1 matching over 8 bases. The V and J ends lost 3 bases and 8 bases, in that order; junction bases with no gene match: 14. This CDR3 comprises 16 residues. The CDR3 is CASSLAVGQGVRGYTF. In nucleotides, the CDR3 is TGTGCCAGCAGTTTGGCCGTAGGACAGGGAGTGAGAGGCTACACCTTC.

V is TRBV28 and J is TRBJ1-2, with no clear D. The CDR3 covers 15 residues. Per the germline V gene, CDR1 is MDHEN and CDR2 is SYDVKM. V dropped 5 bases and J dropped 4 bases, with 17 bases sitting between them. CDR3 bases: TGTGCCAGCAGTGCCCCTCACGAGACCATCTATGGCTACACCTTC. Translated, it gives CASSAPHETIYGYTF.

This clonotype showed up many times. The rearrangement links TRBV5-6 to TRBJ1-5; a possible D gene is TRBD1 (5 bases). Trimming removed 4 bases at V and 1 base at J, with 15 bases between. Germline V gene data show CDR1 as SGHDT and CDR2 as YYEEEE. This CDR3 has 16 amino acids. CDR3 bases: TGTGCCAGCAGCCTCCAGACAGTTTTGAGCAATCAGCCCCAGCATTTT. Its translation: CASSLQTVLSNQPQHF.

This clonotype occurred many times. This chain connects TRBV5-5 to TRBJ1-5; the D is unclear. Germline V gene data show CDR1 as SGHKS and CDR2 as YYEKEE (reference sequence). V lost 0 bases, J lost 9 bases, and 10 bases lay in between. This CDR3 spans 13 amino acids. The CDR3: CASSLEYGRPQHF. The CDR3 DNA follows: TGTGCCAGCAGCTTGGAATATGGACGGCCCCAGCATTTT.

This clonotype was detected a few times. The chain carries TRBV6-6 and TRBJ1-1; no reliable D call. V dropped 7 bases and J dropped 0 bases, with 9 bases sitting between them. Germline CDR1 reads MNHNY; CDR2 reads SVGAGI (reference sequence). The CDR3 loop spans 13 amino acids. The CDR3 coding sequence is TGTGCCAGCATGGGGAATATGAACACTGAAGCTTTCTTT. Translation: CASMGNMNTEAFF.

This clonotype was counted only a few times. The chain is built from TRBV20-1 and TRBJ2-5; TRBD2 might be the D (6 bases). The CDR3 extends over 15 amino acids. The germline CDR1 and CDR2 sequences are DFQATT and SNEGSKA (reference sequence). V was cut by 0 bases and J by 1 base, with 12 bases left in between. CDR3 sequence: CSARDEAGLQETQYF. Written as DNA, the CDR3 is TGCAGTGCTAGAGATGAGGCGGGGCTCCAAGAGACCCAGTACTTC.

This sequence joins TRBV20-1 and TRBJ2-1, with 13 nucleotides matching TRBD2. Germline CDR1 and CDR2: DFQATT and SNEGSKA (reference sequence). The CDR3 consists of 14 residues. V lost 7 bases, J lost 6 bases, and 6 bases stayed unmatched. This chain's CDR3 is CSGTGTSGVNEQFF. The CDR3 coding sequence is TGCAGTGGGACCGGGACTAGCGGGGTCAATGAGCAGTTCTTC.

The chain uses TRBV3-1 and TRBJ2-3; D ambiguous. Between the trimmed V and J ends, which lost 0 bases and 5 bases, there was a span of 3 bases. Germline CDR1 and CDR2: LGHDT and YNNKEL (reference sequence). The CDR3 is 12 amino acids. As DNA, the CDR3 is TGTGCCAGCAGCCAAGAACGAGATACGCAGTATTTT. Protein product: CASSQERDTQYF.

The chain uses TRBV5-5 and TRBJ2-2, with TRBD1 matching over 7 bases. The ends lost 1 base at V and 5 bases at J; junction bases unmatched: 5. The germline gives CDR1 SGHKS, CDR2 YYEKEE (reference sequence). The CDR3 totals 15 residues. CDR3 bases: TGTGCCAGCAGCTTGACAGGGGATTCAACCGGGGAGCTGTTTTTT. This encodes CASSLTGDSTGELFF.

This clonotype was counted many times. The chain recombines TRBV7-3 with TRBJ1-2, with TRBD1 as a possible D gene (6 bases). V was pared by 5 bases and J by 4 bases, with 23 bases between. The CDR3 contains 17 residues. In germline, CDR1 is SGHTA, CDR2 FQGTGA. The CDR3 coding sequence is TGTGCCAGCAGCCCTGAGGCAGGGGCGCCGCTGGCCTATGGCTACACCTTC. This encodes CASSPEAGAPLAYGYTF.